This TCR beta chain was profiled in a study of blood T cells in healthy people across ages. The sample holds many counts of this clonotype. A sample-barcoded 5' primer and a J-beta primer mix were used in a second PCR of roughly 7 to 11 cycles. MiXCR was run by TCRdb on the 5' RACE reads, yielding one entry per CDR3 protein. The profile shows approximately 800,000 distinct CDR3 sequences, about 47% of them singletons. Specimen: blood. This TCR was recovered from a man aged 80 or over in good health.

CDR3 residues: CASKETSGRVSTDTQYF. For the CDR3, the DNA is TGTGCCAGCAAAGAAACGAGCGGGAGGGTGAGCACAGATACGCAGTATTTT. This chain uses TRBV6-2 or TRBV6-3 with TRBJ2-3; 10 bases fit TRBD2. This CDR3 contains 17 residues. Germline-derived CDR1 and CDR2 are MNHEY and SVGEGT. Trimming took 7 bases from V and 0 from J; bases not matched to a gene: 10.